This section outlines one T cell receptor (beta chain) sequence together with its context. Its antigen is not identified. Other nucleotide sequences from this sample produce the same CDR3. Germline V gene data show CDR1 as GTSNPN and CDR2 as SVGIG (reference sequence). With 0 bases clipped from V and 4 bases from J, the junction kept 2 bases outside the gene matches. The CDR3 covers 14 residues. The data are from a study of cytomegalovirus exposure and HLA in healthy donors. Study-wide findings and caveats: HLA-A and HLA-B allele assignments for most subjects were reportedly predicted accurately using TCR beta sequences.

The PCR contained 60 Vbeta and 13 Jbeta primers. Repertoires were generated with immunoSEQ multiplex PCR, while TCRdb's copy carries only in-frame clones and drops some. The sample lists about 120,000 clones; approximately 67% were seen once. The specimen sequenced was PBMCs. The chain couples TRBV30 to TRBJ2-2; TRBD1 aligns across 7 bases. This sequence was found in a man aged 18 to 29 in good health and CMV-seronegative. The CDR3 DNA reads TGTGCCTGGAGTGTTACAGGGGTCACCGGGGAGCTGTTTTTT. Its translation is CAWSVTGVTGELFF.